Included here is one TCR beta chain sequence, with context. This record belongs to a study of shared clonotypes between healthy human individuals. This CDR3 has 14 residues. V lost 3 bases and J lost 6, with 11 bases in between. Germline V CDR1 and CDR2: SGHVS, FQNEAQ. Genomic DNA of every subset was divided equally among multiple immunoSEQ plates. Ten immunoSEQ deep assay plates were used to sequence unsorted PBMC DNA. Using immunoSEQ multiplex PCR, the repertoire was profiled, and TCRdb retains in-frame clones only, with some absent. Of more than 450,000 clones listed, 70% to 80% were seen once; the top ten hold 10% to 15%.

The receptor was isolated from a woman in her 40s in good health. Some clones in this sample may be carry-over from other donors' samples. The J gene is TRBJ1-4, the V gene TRBV7-8; D perhaps matches TRBD1 (6 bases). Sample: PBMCs. CDR3 nucleotides: TGTGCCAGCAGCTTGGCACGGGGGCATGAAAAACTGTTTTTT. This gives the protein CASSLARGHEKLFF.